The subject of this entry is one T cell receptor beta chain. Its matching antigen is unknown. Time point defined: patch test 1, 2 weeks after DPC sensitization. Treatment in this sample: therapeutic diphenylcyclopropenone sensitization with weekly scalp DPC. Blood sampling preceded each patch test application. The data were taken from a study of human T cells and chemical hapten exposure. One entry per CDR3 protein, called by TCRdb with MiXCR from the RACE reads. The data hold nearly 350,000 distinct CDR3 sequences, with about 7% observed a single time. Findings and limits, study-wide: Sensitizing with DPC caused no change in TCRs above 1 in 1000 frequency.

This receptor was obtained from a young woman with alopecia areata. Some clones in this sample may be carry-over from other donors' samples. Source: whole blood, taken in connection with sensitization to the hapten diphenylcyclopropenone (DPC).

Written as DNA, the CDR3 is TGCGCCAGCAGCGAGGGGAGACAGAACAATGAGCAGTTCTTC. Translation gives CASSEGRQNNEQFF. The rearrangement uses TRBV5-1 and TRBJ2-1; D tentatively fits TRBD1 or TRBD2 (5 bases each). V was clipped by 4 bases and J by 5 bases, with 13 bases between them. This CDR3 contains 14 residues. Germline V gene sequence: CDR1 SGHRS, CDR2 YFSETQ. The complete variable domain, with remaining parts taken from reference TRBV5-1 and TRBJ2-1, reads KAGVTQTPRYLIKTRGQQVTLSCSPISGHRSVSWYQQTPGQGLQFLFEYFSETQRNKGNFPGRFSGRQFSNSRSEMNVSTLELGDSALYLCASSEGRQNNEQFFGPGTRLTVL.